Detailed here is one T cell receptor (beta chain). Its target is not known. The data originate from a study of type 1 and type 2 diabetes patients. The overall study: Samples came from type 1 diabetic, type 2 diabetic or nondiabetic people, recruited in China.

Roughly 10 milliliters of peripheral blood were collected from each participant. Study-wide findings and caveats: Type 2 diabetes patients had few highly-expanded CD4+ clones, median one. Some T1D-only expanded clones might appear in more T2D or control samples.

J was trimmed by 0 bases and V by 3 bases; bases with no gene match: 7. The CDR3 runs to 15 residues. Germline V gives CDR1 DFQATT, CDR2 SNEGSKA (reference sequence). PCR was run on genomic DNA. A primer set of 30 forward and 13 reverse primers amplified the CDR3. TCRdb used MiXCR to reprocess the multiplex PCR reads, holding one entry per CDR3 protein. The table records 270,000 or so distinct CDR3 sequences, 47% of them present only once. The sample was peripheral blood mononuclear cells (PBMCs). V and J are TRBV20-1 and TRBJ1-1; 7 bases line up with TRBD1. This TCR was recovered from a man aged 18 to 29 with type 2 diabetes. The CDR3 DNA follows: TGCAGTGCTAGGACAGGGAACGGGGTGAACACTGAAGCTTTCTTT. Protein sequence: CSARTGNGVNTEAFF.